This T cell receptor beta chain was recovered during a study of cytomegalovirus exposure and HLA in healthy donors. CDR1 KGHSH and CDR2 LQKENI come from the germline V gene. V was clipped by 3 bases and J by 5 bases, with 16 bases between them. The CDR3 is 15 residues long. On this clone itself: The antigen remains unidentified.

General study findings and limits: Most TCRs appeared rarely, but some public TCRs recurred in many donors. Within the data, a cluster of highly shared sequence variants was likely a sequencing artifact.

Use of 60 Vbeta and 13 Jbeta primers characterized the PCR. Produced via immunoSEQ multiplex PCR; TCRdb's table is partial and in-frame only. The sample lists more than 110,000 clones, around two thirds occurring once. V gene TRBV18 combines with J gene TRBJ2-5, with a tentative D call TRBD2 (5 bases). This sequence originates from a woman aged 60 to 75 in good health and CMV-seropositive. The source material was PBMCs. CDR3 DNA: TGTGCCAGCTCACCGACTTATCTCACGGGGGAGACCCAGTACTTC. As protein: CASSPTYLTGETQYF.